This entry features one T cell receptor beta chain sequence. Germline V CDR1 and CDR2: SGHDT, YYEEEE. This CDR3 has 15 residues. Trimming removed 0 bases from V and 5 bases from J, with 14 bases in between. The sample is drawn from a study of blood T cell repertoires in COVID-19. Authors' processing steps: Researchers report that nucleated cell counts were estimated from reference gene primer amplification. Sequenced by immunoSEQ multiplex PCR; TCRdb stores in-frame clones only, minus some. The DNA was the basis for D and trimming; V, J and clone size are from that table. This sample has 200,000 to 300,000 clones, with more than 80% found just once.

Sequences were obtained from peripheral blood. This rearrangement joins TRBV5-6 to TRBJ2-5, with a weak D call TRBD2 (5 bases). This receptor was identified in a woman over 75 with COVID-19, enrolled during active disease. The DNA of the CDR3 is TGTGCCAGCAGCTTGGTCGGTGGAGGTCCCGAGACCCAGTACTTC. Amino acids: CASSLVGGGPETQYF.